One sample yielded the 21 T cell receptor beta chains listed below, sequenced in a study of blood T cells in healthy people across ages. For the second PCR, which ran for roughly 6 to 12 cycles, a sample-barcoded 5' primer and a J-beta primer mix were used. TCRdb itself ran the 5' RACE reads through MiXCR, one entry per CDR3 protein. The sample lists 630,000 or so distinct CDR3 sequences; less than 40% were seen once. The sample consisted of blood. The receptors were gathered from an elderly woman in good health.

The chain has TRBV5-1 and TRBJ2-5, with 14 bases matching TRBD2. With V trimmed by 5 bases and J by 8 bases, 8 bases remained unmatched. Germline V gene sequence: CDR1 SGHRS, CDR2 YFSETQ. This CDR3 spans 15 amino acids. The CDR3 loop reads CASSPGTSGGGTQYF. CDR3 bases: TGCGCCAGCAGTCCCGGGACTAGCGGGGGAGGAACCCAGTACTTC.

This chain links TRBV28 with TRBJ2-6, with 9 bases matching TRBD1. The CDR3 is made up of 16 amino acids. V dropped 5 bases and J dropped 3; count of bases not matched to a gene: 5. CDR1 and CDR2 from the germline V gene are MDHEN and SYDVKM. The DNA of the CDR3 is TGTGCCAGCAGTGCACAGGGGGCCGGTGGGGCCAACGTCCTGACTTTC. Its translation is CASSAQGAGGANVLTF.

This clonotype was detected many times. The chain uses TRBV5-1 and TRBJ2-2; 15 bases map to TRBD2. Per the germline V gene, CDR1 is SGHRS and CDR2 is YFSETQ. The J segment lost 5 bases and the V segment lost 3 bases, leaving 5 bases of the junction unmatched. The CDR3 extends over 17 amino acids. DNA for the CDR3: TGCGCCAGCAGCTGGACTAGCGGGGGGGCCAGGACCGGGGAGCTGTTTTTT. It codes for CASSWTSGGARTGELFF. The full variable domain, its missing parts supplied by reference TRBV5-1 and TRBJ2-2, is KAGVTQTPRYLIKTRGQQVTLSCSPISGHRSVSWYQQTPGQGLQFLFEYFSETQRNKGNFPGRFSGRQFSNSRSEMNVSTLELGDSALYLCASSWTSGGARTGELFFGEGSRLTVL.

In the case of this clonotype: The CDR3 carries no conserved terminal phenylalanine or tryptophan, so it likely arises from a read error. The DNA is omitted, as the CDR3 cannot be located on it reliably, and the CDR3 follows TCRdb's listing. The CDR3 spells CSVDWQGVRGYTFGS. V is TRBV29-1 and J is TRBJ2-5; the table's D call, TRBD1, was not checked against the DNA. The germline gives CDR1 SQVTM, CDR2 ANQGSEA. The CDR3 comprises 15 residues, both ends counted.

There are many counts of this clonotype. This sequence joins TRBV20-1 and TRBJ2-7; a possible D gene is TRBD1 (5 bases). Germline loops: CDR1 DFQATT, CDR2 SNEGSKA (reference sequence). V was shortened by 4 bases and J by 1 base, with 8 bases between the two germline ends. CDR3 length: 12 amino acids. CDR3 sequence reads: CSANRQSYEQYF. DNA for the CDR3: TGCAGTGCTAACCGACAGTCCTACGAGCAGTACTTC.

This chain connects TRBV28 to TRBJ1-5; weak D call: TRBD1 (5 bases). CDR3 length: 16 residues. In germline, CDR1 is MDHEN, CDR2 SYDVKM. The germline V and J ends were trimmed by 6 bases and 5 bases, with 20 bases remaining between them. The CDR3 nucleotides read TGTGCCAGCAGCCTCATCATGCGGGACTCCTATCAGCCCCAGCATTTT. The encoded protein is CASSLIMRDSYQPQHF.

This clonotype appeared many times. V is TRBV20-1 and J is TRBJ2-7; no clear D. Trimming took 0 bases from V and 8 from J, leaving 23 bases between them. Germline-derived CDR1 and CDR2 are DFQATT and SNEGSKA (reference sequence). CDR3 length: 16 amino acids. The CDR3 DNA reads TGCAGTGCTAGAGATTTGAGAGGTCCCGACAAGTATAAGCAGTACTTC. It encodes CSARDLRGPDKYKQYF.

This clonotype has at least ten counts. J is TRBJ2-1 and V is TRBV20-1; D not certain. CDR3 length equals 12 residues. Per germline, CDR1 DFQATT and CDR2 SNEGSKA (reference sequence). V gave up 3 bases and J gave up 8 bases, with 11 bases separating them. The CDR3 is CSASPGRDEQFF. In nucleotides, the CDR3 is TGCAGTGCTAGCCCCGGGCGCGATGAGCAGTTCTTC.

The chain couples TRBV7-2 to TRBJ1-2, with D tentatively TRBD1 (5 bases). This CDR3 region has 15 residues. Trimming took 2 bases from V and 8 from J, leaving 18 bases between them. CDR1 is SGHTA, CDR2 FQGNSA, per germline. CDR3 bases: TGTGCCAGCAGCTTATGGGCAGGGCGGTCGGAGGGCTACACCTTC. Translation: CASSLWAGRSEGYTF.

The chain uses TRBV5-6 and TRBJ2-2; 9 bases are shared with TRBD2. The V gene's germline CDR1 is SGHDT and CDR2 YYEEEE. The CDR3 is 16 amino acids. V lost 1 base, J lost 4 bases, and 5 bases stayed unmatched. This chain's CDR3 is CASSLRRGGFTGELFF. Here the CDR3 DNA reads TGTGCCAGCAGCTTGCGGCGGGGGGGCTTCACCGGGGAGCTGTTTTTT.

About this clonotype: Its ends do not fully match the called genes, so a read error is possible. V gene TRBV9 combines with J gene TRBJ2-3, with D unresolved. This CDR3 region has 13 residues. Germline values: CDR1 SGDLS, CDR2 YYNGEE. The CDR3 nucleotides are TGTGCCGGCAGCGCCTCGTCCACAGATACGCAGTATTTT. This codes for CAGSASSTDTQYF.

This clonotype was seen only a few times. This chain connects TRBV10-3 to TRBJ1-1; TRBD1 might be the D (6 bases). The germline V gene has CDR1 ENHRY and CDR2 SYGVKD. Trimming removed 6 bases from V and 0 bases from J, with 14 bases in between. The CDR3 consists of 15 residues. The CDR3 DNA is TGTGCCATCAGAGGAGTGACAGGAGTGAACACTGAAGCTTTCTTT. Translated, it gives CAIRGVTGVNTEAFF.

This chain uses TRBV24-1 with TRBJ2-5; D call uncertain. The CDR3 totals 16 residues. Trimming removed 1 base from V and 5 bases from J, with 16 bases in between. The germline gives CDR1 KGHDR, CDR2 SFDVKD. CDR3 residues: CATSDLREAGIETQYF. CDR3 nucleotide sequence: TGTGCCACCAGTGATTTAAGAGAGGCTGGGATCGAGACCCAGTACTTC.

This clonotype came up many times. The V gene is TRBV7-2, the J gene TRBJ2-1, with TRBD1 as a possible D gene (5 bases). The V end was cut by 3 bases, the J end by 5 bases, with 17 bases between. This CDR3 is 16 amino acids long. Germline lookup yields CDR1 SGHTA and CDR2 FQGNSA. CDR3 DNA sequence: TGTGCCAGCAGCTTGAATAGGGGCATGGAACACAATGAGCAGTTCTTC. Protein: CASSLNRGMEHNEQFF. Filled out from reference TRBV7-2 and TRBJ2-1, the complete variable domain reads GAGVSQSPSNKVTEKGKDVELRCDPISGHTALYWYRQSLGQGLEFLIYFQGNSAPDKSGLPSDRFSAERTGGSVSTLTIQRTQQEDSAVYLCASSLNRGMEHNEQFFGPGTRLTVL.

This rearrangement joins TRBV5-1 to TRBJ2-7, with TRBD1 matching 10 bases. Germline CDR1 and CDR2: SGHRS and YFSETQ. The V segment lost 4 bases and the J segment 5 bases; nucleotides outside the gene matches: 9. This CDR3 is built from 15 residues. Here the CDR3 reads CASSRQGQGRDEQYF. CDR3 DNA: TGCGCCAGCAGCCGGCAGGGACAGGGGAGGGACGAGCAGTACTTC.

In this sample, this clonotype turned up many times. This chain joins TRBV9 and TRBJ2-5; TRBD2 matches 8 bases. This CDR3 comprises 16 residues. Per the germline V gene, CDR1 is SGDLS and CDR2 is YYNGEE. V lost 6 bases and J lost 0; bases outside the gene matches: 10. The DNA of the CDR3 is TGTGCCAGCACCGACGGACTAGCAGACTACCAAGAGACCCAGTACTTC. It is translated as CASTDGLADYQETQYF.

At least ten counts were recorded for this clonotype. The CDR3 nucleotides are TGTGCCAGCAGCTCGTCGTTGGGAGTTGGCCGCTACGAGCAGTACTTC. Translation: CASSSSLGVGRYEQYF. The chain couples TRBV7-2 to TRBJ2-7; TRBD2 is a possible D gene (5 bases). Germline CDR1 reads SGHTA; CDR2 reads FQGNSA. This CDR3 is built from 16 residues. The V and J ends lost 4 bases and 3 bases respectively, with 19 bases between them.

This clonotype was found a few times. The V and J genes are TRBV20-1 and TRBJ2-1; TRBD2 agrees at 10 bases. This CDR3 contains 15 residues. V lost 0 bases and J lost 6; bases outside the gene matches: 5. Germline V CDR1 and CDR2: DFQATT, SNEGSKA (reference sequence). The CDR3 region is CSARELKRGGNEQFF. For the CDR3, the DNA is TGCAGTGCTAGAGAGCTGAAGCGGGGGGGCAATGAGCAGTTCTTC.

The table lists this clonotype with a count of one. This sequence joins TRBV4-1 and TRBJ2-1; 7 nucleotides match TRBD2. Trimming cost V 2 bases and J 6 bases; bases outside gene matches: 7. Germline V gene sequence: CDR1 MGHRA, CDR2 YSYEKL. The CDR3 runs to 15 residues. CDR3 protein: CASSQPRTRGNEQFF. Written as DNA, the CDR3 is TGCGCCAGCAGCCAACCACGGACTAGAGGCAATGAGCAGTTCTTC.

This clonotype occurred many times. CDR3 amino acids: CASIKQGSEQYF. The CDR3 DNA is TGTGCCAGCATTAAACAGGGGAGCGAGCAGTACTTC. The chain combines TRBV6-6 with TRBJ2-7; 7 positions match TRBD1. The J segment lost 6 bases and the V segment lost 7 bases, leaving 6 bases of the junction unmatched. Germline loops: CDR1 MNHNY, CDR2 SVGAGI (reference sequence). This CDR3 is built from 12 residues.

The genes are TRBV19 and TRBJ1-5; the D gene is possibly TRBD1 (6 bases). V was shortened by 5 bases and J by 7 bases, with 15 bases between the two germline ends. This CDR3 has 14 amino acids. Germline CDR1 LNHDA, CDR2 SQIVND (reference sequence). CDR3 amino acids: CASSWDTGGQPQHF. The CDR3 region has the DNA TGTGCCAGTAGTTGGGACACCGGGGGCCAGCCCCAGCATTTT.